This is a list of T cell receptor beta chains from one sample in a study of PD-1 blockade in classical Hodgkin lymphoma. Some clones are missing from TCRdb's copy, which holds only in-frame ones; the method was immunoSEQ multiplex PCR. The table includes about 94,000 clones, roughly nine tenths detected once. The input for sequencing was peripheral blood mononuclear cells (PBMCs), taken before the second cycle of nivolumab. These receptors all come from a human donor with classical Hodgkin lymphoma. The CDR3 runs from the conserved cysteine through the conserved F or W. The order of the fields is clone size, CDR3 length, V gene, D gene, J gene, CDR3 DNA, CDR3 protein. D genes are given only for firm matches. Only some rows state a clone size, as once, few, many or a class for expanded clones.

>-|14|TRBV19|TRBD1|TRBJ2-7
TGTGCCAGTAGTATCAAGGGGACAGCCTACGAGCAGTACTTC
CASSIKGTAYEQYF
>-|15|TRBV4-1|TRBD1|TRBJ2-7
TGCGCCAGCAGCCAGAGGGGCACAGGGGCCTACGAGCAGTACTTC
CASSQRGTGAYEQYF
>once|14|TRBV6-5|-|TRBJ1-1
TGTGCCAGCAGGGAACCTCAGGCAAACACTGAAGCTTTCTTT
CASREPQANTEAFF
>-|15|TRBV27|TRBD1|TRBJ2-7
TGTGCCAGCAGAGAAGGACAGGGGCTATCCTACGAGCAGTACTTC
CASREGQGLSYEQYF
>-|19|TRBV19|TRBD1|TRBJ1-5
TGTGCCAGTAGTACTTCCACGATGCGGGACAGATATAGCAATCAGCCCCAGCATTTT
CASSTSTMRDRYSNQPQHF
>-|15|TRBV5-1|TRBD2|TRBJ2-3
TGCGCCAGCAGCTCGCTAGCGGGAGTGCCAGATACGCAGTATTTT
CASSSLAGVPDTQYF
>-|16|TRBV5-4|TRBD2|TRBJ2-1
TGTGCCAGCAGCTTAGCTAGGACTAGCGCTTACAATGAGCAGTTCTTC
CASSLARTSAYNEQFF
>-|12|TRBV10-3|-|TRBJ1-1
TGTGCCATCAAGGTCGCAAGCGGTGAAGCTTTCTTT
CAIKVASGEAFF
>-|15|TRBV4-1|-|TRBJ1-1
TGCGCCAGCAGCCGCGGACCGGCTTTCGACACTGAAGCTTTCTTT
CASSRGPAFDTEAFF
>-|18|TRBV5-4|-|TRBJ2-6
TGTGCCAGCAGCTTGAGGACAGTAATTCGCTCTGGGGCCAACGTCCTGACTTTC
CASSLRTVIRSGANVLTF
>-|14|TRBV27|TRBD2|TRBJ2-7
TGTGCCAGCAGTAGAGGGGTCCTAGCGGGTACGCAGTACTTC
CASSRGVLAGTQYF
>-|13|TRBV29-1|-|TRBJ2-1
TGCAGCGTTGAGCCCCGACTAGTAAATGAGCAGTTCTTC
CSVEPRLVNEQFF
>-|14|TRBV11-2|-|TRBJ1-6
TGTGCCAGCAGCTTAGGGGACAACAATTCACCCCTCCACTTT
CASSLGDNNSPLHF
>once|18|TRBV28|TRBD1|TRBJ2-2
TGTGCCAGCAGTTTGTTAACAGGGGCGAAAGTCGACACCGGGGAGCTGTTTTTT
CASSLLTGAKVDTGELFF
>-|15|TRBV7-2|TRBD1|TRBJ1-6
TGTGCCAGCAGCTTAGGACAGGGAAGAGGATCACCCCTCCACTTT
CASSLGQGRGSPLHF
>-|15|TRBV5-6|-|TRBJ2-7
TGTGCCAGCAGCTTGAAGGGAGGTAGCTCCTACGAGCAGTACTTC
CASSLKGGSSYEQYF
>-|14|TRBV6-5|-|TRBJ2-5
TGTGCCAGCAGCCCCATGATCGGGGTCGAGACCCAGTACTTC
CASSPMIGVETQYF
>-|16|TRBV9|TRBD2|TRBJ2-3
TGTGCCAGCAGCGCCGGGACTAGCGGTTACACAGATACGCAGTATTTT
CASSAGTSGYTDTQYF
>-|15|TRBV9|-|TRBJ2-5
TGTGCCAGCAGCGGAAGCCGAGAAGCGACGCAGACCCAGTACTTC
CASSGSREATQTQYF
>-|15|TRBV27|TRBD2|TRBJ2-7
TGTGCCAGCAGTTTCACGAGCGGGGTGCTCTACGAGCAGTACTTC
CASSFTSGVLYEQYF
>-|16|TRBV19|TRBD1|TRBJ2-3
TGTGCCAGTAGTATTCCCGGGACAGGGGTCGAAGATACGCAGTATTTT
CASSIPGTGVEDTQYF
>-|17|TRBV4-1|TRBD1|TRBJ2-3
TGCGCCAGCAGCCAAGATGTGCAGGGGGCTAGCGTGGATACGCAGTATTTT
CASSQDVQGASVDTQYF
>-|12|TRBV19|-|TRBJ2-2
TGTGCCAGTAGTATAGGAACCGGGGAGCTGTTTTTT
CASSIGTGELFF
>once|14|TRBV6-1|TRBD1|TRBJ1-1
TGTGCCAGCAGGAGGACAGGGACGCCCACTGAAGCTTTCTTT
CASRRTGTPTEAFF
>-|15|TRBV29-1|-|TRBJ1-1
TGCTCGAGGGCGTCCCAAAGGACCGAGAACACTGAAGCTTTCTTT
CSRASQRTENTEAFF
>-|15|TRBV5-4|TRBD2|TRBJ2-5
TGTGCCAGCAGCTTGCGAGTAGCGGGAGGAGAGACCCAGTACTTC
CASSLRVAGGETQYF
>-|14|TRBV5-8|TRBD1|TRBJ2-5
TGTGCCAGCAGCTTCTACAGGGGGCATGAGACCCAGTACTTC
CASSFYRGHETQYF
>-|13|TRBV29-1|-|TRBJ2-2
TGCAGCGTTGAACTAGGCAACACCGGGGAGCTGTTTTTT
CSVELGNTGELFF
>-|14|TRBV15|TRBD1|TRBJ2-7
TGTGCCACCAGCAGAGAGCCACAGGGGGGCGAGCAGTACTTC
CATSREPQGGEQYF
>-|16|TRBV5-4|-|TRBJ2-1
TGTGCCAGCAGCTTGGCAGGGGCGAGCTCCTACAATGAGCAGTTCTTC
CASSLAGASSYNEQFF
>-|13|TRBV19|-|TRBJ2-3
TGTGCCAGTAGGCGGACTAGCACAGATACGCAGTATTTT
CASRRTSTDTQYF
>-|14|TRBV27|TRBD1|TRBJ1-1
TGTGCCAGCGGAGAACAGGGGTCGAACACTGAAGCTTTCTTT
CASGEQGSNTEAFF
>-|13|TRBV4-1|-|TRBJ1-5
TGCGCCAGCAGCCAAGGCTACAATCAGCCCCAGCATTTT
CASSQGYNQPQHF
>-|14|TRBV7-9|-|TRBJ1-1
TGTGCCAGCAGCTTAGCGGGGACATACACTGAAGCTTTCTTT
CASSLAGTYTEAFF
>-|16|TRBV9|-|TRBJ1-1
TGTGCCAGCAGCGCCGGGACTTCGAGGGCGGCCACTGAAGCTTTCTTT
CASSAGTSRAATEAFF
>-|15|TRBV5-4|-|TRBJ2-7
TGTGCCAGCAGCTCGGGGCCAGGGTCATTGGACGAGCAGTACTTC
CASSSGPGSLDEQYF
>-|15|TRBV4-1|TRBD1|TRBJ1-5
TGCGCCAGCAGCCAAGAGGACAGGACGAATCAGCCCCAGCATTTT
CASSQEDRTNQPQHF
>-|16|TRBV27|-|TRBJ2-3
TGTGCCAGCAGTTCACCTAGACTATTCCGCACAGATACGCAGTATTTT
CASSSPRLFRTDTQYF
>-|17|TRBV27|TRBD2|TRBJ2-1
TGTGCCAGCACCTACAAACCGGGACTAGCGACTTACAATGAGCAGTTCTTC
CASTYKPGLATYNEQFF
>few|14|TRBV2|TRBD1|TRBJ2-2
TGTGCCAGCAAGACAGGGCATAACACCGGGGAGCTGTTTTTT
CASKTGHNTGELFF
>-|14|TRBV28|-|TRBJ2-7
TGTGCCAGCATGCCCGGGACCCTAACCTACGAGCAGTACTTC
CASMPGTLTYEQYF